This T cell receptor (beta chain) was documented in a study of Ad26.COV2.S vaccination and SARS-CoV-2 variants. Overall study findings and caveats: Vaccine recipients showed a spike-specific TCR breadth that was higher than in placebo recipients.

Indicated treatment: about 20 received Ad26.COV2.S at low or high dose, single or two shots; 5 received placebo; per-sample allocation not given. Day 63 after the first vaccine or placebo injection was the time point for sampling. Clones were read by immunoSEQ multiplex PCR, and TCRdb kept only the in-frame ones, dropping some. Among approximately 410,000 clones listed, around 93% were seen once. About this clone: Its target is unknown.

This TCR derives from a person aged 18-60 years who received the Ad26.COV2.S COVID-19 vaccine or a placebo. The sequencing used peripheral blood, collected in a trial of Ad26.COV2.S vaccine versus placebo.

The CDR3 DNA reads as TGTGCCAGCGGGAGTGGGGGCGCGAACACCGGGGAGCTGTTTTTT. This sequence encodes CASGSGGANTGELFF. The V gene is TRBV5-8, the J gene TRBJ2-2; D possibly corresponds to TRBD1 (6 bases). The V and J ends lost 7 bases and 0 bases respectively, with 13 bases between them. This CDR3 region has 15 residues. The germline V gene encodes CDR1 SGHTS and CDR2 YDEGEE.